This T cell receptor (beta chain) was sequenced during a study of T cells in Graves' hyperthyroidism and ophthalmopathy. V gave up 1 base and J gave up 3 bases, with 6 bases separating them. The CDR3 extends over 13 amino acids. The germline CDR1 and CDR2 sequences are MGHRA and YSYEKL. The CDR3 regions of TCR beta were amplified from RNA transcripts. First-round RT-PCR of the TCR CDR3 relied on the HTBI primer set. One entry per CDR3 protein, called by TCRdb with MiXCR from the multiplex PCR reads. Of some 550,000 distinct CDR3 sequences listed, approximately 16% are singletons. The clonotype originates from a middle-aged woman with Graves' ophthalmopathy. Sample: blood. The rearrangement joins TRBV4-1 to TRBJ1-2; D gene unclear. The CDR3, as DNA: TGCGCCAGCAGCCAAGTTTCCGACTATGGCTACACCTTC. Translating it yields CASSQVSDYGYTF.